Sequencing of this T cell receptor (beta chain) was carried out in a study of T cells in Graves' hyperthyroidism and ophthalmopathy. Study at large: Peripheral blood was obtained at initial diagnosis, preceding any treatment.

In its sample, this clonotype was seen many times. Its antigen is undetermined. With a duration under 2 months, the hyperthyroidism was newly diagnosed in patients aged 18 to 65. Notes on the study in general: Blood shared most expanded thyroid clonotypes above 0.001.

There were TCR beta CDR3 regions amplified from RNA transcripts. The HTBI primer set served for first-round RT-PCR of the TCR CDR3. TCRdb reanalysed the multiplex PCR reads using MiXCR and keeps one entry per CDR3 protein. The table shows a few hundred thousand distinct CDR3 sequences, with around 13% occurring only once. This CDR3 spans 12 amino acids. CDR1 and CDR2 from the germline V gene are SNHLY and FYNNEI. Trimming stripped 1 base from V and 4 bases from J, with 3 bases between. V is TRBV2 and J is TRBJ2-3; D gene ambiguous. The sequenced sample was blood. The clonotype was recovered from a woman between 40 and 55 years old with Graves' hyperthyroidism. The CDR3 loop is CASSEGPDTQYF. As DNA, the CDR3 is TGTGCCAGCAGTGAAGGCCCAGATACGCAGTATTTT.